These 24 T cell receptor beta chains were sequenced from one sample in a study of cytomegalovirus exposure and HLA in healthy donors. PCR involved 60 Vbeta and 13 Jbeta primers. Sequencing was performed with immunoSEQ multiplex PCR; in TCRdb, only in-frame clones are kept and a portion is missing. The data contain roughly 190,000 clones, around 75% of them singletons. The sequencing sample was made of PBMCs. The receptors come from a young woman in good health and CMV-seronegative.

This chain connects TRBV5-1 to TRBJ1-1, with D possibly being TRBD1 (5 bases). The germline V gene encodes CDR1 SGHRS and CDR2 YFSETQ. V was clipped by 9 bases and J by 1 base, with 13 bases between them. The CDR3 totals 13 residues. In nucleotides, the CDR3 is TGCGCCACTCAAAGGGGAGGGAACACTGAAGCTTTCTTT. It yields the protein CATQRGGNTEAFF.

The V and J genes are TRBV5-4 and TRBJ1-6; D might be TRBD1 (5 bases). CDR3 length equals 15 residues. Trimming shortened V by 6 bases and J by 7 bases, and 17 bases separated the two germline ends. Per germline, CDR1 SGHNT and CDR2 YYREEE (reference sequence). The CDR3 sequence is CASNRRRRDNSPLHF. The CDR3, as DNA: TGTGCCAGCAACCGTCGTCGGAGGGACAATTCACCCCTCCACTTT. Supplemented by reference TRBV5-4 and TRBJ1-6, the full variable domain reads ETGVTQSPTHLIKTRGQQVTLRCSSQSGHNTVSWYQQALGQGPQFIFQYYREEENGRGNFPPRFSGLQFPNYSSELNVNALELDDSALYLCASNRRRRDNSPLHFGNGTRLTVT.

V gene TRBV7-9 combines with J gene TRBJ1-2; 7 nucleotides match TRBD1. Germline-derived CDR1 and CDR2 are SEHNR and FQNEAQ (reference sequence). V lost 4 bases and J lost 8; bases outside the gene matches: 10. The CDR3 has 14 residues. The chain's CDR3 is CASSSTRGREGYTF. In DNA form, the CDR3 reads TGTGCCAGCAGCTCCACGAGGGGGCGGGAAGGCTACACCTTC. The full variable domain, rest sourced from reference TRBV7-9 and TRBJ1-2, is DTGVSQNPRHKITKRGQNVTFRCDPISEHNRLYWYRQTLGQGPEFLTYFQNEAQLEKSRLLSDRFSAERPKGSFSTLEIQRTEQGDSAMYLCASSSTRGREGYTFGSGTRLTVV.

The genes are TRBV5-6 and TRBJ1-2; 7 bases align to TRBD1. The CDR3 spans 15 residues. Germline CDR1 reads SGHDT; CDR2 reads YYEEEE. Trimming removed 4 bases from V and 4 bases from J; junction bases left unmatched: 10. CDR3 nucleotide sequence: TGTGCCAGCAGCCCAGGGGGAACCCTCCTCTATGGCTACACCTTC. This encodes CASSPGGTLLYGYTF.

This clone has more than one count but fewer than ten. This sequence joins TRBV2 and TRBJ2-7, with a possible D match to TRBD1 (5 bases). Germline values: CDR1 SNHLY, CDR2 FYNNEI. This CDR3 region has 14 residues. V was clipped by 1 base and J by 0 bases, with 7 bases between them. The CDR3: CASSEVQVSYEQYF. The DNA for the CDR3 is TGTGCCAGCAGTGAAGTACAGGTCTCCTACGAGCAGTACTTC.

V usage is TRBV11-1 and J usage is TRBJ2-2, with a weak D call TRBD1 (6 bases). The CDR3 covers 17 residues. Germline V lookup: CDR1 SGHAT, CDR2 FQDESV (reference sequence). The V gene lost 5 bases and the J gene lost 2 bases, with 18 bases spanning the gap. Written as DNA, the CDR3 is TGTGCCAGCAGCGAAAAACGATGGACAGTTAACACCGGGGAGCTGTTTTTT. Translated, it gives CASSEKRWTVNTGELFF.

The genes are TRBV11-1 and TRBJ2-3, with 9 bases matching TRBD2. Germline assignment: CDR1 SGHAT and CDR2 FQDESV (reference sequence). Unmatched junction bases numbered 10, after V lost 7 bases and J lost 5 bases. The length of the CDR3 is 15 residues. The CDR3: CASTTTSGTLDTQYF. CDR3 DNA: TGTGCCAGCACCACGACTAGCGGCACCTTAGATACGCAGTATTTT.

CDR3 sequence reads: CASSITYSGTEAFF. CDR3 bases: TGTGCCAGCAGTATTACCTATTCGGGCACTGAAGCTTTCTTT. J is TRBJ1-1 and V is TRBV2; no firm D call. CDR3 length equals 14 residues. Germline assignment: CDR1 SNHLY and CDR2 FYNNEI. V was pared by 5 bases and J by 4 bases, with 14 bases between.

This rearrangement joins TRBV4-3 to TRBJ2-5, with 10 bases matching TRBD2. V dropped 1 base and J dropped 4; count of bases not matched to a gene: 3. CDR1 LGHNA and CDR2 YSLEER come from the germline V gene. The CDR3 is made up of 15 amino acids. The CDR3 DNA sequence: TGCGCCAGCAGCCAAGGGACTAGCGGTTTAGAGACCCAGTACTTC. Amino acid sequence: CASSQGTSGLETQYF.

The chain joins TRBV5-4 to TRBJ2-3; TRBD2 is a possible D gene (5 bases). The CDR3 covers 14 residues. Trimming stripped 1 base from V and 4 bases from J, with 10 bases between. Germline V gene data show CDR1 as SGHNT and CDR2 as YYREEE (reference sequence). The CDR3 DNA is TGTGCCAGCAGCTTGAGAACAGCGGCAGATACGCAGTATTTT. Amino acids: CASSLRTAADTQYF.

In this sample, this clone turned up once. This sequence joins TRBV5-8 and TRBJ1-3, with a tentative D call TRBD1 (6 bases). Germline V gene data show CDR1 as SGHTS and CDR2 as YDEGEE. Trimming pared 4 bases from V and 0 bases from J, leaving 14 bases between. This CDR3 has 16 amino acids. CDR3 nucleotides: TGTGCCAGCAGCCCGGTGGGGACATTCTCTGGAAACACCATATATTTT. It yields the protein CASSPVGTFSGNTIYF.

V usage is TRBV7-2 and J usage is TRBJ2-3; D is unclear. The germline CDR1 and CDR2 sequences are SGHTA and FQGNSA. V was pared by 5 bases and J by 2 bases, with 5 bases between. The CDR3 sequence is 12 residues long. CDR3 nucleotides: TGTGCCAGCAGCCCTTACACAGATACGCAGTATTTT. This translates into CASSPYTDTQYF.

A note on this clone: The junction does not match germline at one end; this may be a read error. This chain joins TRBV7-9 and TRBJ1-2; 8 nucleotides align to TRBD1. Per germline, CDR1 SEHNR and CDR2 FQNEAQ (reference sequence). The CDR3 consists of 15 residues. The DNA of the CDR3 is TGTGCCAGCAGCCTTAGTGGACAGGGATTTCTAGCCCAACACTTC. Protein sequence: CASSLSGQGFLAQHF.

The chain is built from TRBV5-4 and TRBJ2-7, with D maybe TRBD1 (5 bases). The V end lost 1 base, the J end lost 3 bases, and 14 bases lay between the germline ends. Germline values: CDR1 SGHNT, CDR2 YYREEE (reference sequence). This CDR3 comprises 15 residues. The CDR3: CASSLIQGADYEQYF. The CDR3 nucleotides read TGTGCCAGCAGCTTGATTCAGGGTGCCGACTACGAGCAGTACTTC. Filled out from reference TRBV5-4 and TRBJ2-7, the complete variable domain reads ETGVTQSPTHLIKTRGQQVTLRCSSQSGHNTVSWYQQALGQGPQFIFQYYREEENGRGNFPPRFSGLQFPNYSSELNVNALELDDSALYLCASSLIQGADYEQYFGPGTRLTVT.

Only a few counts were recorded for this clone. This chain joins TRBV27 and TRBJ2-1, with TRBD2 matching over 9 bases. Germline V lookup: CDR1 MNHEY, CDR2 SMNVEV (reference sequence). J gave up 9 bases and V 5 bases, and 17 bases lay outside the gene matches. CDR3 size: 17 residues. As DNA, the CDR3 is TGTGCCAGCAGTCCCCCTATGATAGCGGGAGCGTATTTTGAGCAGTTCTTC. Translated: CASSPPMIAGAYFEQFF.

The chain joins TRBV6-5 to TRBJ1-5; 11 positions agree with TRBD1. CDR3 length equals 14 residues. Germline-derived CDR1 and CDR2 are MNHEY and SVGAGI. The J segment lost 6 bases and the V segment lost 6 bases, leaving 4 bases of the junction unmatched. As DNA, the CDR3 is TGTGCCAGCAGAGGGGACAGGGGGGTTCAGCCCCAGCATTTT. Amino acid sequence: CASRGDRGVQPQHF.

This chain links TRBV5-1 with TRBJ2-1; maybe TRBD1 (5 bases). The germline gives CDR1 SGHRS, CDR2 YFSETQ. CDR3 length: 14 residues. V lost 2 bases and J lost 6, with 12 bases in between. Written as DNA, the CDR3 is TGCGCCAGCAGCTTTACGACAGAGCCCAATGAGCAGTTCTTC. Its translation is CASSFTTEPNEQFF.

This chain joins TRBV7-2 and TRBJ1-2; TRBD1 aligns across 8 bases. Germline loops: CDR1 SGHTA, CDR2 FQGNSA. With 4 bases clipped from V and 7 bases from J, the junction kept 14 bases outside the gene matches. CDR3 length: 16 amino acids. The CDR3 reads CASSSRRTGSVGGYTF. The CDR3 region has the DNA TGTGCCAGCAGCTCCAGACGGACAGGGTCAGTTGGTGGCTACACCTTC. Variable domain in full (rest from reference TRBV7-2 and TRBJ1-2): GAGVSQSPSNKVTEKGKDVELRCDPISGHTALYWYRQSLGQGLEFLIYFQGNSAPDKSGLPSDRFSAERTGGSVSTLTIQRTQQEDSAVYLCASSSRRTGSVGGYTFGSGTRLTVV.

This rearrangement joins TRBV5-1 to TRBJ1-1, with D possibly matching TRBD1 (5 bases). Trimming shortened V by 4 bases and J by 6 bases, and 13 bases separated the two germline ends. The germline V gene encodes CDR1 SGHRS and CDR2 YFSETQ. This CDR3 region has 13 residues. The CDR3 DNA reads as TGCGCCAGCAGCGGTTTGACAGCCGCTGAAGCTTTCTTT. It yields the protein CASSGLTAAEAFF.

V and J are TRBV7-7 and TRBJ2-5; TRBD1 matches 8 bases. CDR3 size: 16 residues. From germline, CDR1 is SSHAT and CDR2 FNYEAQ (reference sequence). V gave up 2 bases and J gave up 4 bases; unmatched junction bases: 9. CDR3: CASSLTFGTGGETQYF. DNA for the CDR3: TGTGCCAGCAGCTTAACGTTTGGAACAGGGGGAGAGACCCAGTACTTC. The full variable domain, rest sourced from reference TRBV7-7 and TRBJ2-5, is GAGVSQSPRYKVTKRGQDVTLRCDPISSHATLYWYQQALGQGPEFLTYFNYEAQPDKSGLPSDRFSAERPEGSISTLTIQRTEQRDSAMYRCASSLTFGTGGETQYFGPGTRLLVL.

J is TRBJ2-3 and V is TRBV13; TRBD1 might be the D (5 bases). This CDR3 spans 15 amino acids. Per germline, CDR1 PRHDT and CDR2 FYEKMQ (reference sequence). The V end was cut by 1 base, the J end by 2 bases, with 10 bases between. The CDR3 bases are TGTGCCAGCAGCTTAGAGGGCAGGGACACAGATACGCAGTATTTT. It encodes CASSLEGRDTDTQYF.

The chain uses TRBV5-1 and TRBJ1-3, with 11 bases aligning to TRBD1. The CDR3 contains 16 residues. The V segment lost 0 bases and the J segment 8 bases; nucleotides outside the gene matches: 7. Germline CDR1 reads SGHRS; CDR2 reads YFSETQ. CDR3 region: CASSLGTGGLVDTIYF. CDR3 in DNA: TGCGCCAGCAGCTTGGGGACAGGGGGCTTGGTGGACACCATATATTTT.

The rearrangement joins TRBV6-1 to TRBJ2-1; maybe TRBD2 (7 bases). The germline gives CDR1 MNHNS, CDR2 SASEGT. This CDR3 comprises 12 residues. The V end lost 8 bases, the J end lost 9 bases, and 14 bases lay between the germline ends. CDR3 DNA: TGTGCCAGCGCGCTCGGGGGGCTTGAGCAGTTCTTC. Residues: CASALGGLEQFF.

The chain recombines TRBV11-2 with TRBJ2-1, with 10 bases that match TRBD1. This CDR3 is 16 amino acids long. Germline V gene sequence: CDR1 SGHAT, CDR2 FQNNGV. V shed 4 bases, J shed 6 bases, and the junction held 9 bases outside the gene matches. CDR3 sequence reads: CASSYPGQGSPNEQFF. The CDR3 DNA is TGTGCCAGCAGCTACCCGGGACAGGGGTCTCCCAATGAGCAGTTCTTC.